Listed below are T cell receptor beta chains from one sample, sequenced in a study of cytomegalovirus exposure and HLA in healthy donors. The protocol was immunoSEQ multiplex PCR, while the TCRdb copy is restricted to in-frame clones and leaves out a portion. The sample lists around 130,000 clones; 60% to 85% were seen once. Sequencing input: PBMCs. The source of these receptors is a woman in her 40s in good health and CMV-seronegative. Each CDR3 is given with its conserved first and last residue. The D gene is left open where the match is weak. Size tells how often a clone was seen (once, few, many) or the class of an expanded clone, and some rows leave it out.

d_call j_call clone_size v_call cdr3_aa cdr3_nt
- TRBJ1-2 - TRBV19 CASSSLHRTYGYTF TGTGCCAGTAGTTCCTTACATCGGACTTATGGCTACACCTTC
- TRBJ2-7 - TRBV5-1 CASSLGAGIAYEQYF TGCGCCAGCAGCTTGGGCGCGGGGATCGCCTACGAGCAGTACTTC
TRBD2 TRBJ2-7 - TRBV11-2 CASSLSSGISYEQYF TGTGCCAGCAGCTTATCTAGCGGCATCTCCTACGAGCAGTACTTC
- TRBJ2-5 - TRBV18 CASSPQRQETQYF TGTGCCAGCTCACCACAGCGCCAAGAGACCCAGTACTTC
TRBD2 TRBJ2-7 - TRBV5-1 CASSWGLAGGPITYEQYF TGCGCCAGCAGCTGGGGACTAGCGGGGGGGCCCATAACCTACGAGCAGTACTTC
- TRBJ2-1 - TRBV28 CASSFQALINEQFF TGTGCCAGCAGTTTCCAGGCCCTAATCAATGAGCAGTTCTTC
TRBD2 TRBJ2-2 - TRBV10-3 CAIGVTGGPNTGELFF TGTGCCATCGGTGTGACGGGGGGGCCGAACACCGGGGAGCTGTTTTTT
TRBD2 TRBJ2-5 - TRBV30 CAWSPGRGGRETQYF TGTGCCTGGAGTCCGGGGCGGGGGGGCCGAGAGACCCAGTACTTC
- TRBJ1-2 - TRBV28 CASTSRGRYGYTF TGTGCCAGCACCTCGCGGGGGCGCTATGGCTACACCTTC
- TRBJ1-1 - TRBV14 CASSYGLVMNTEAFF TGTGCCAGCAGCTACGGACTGGTAATGAACACTGAAGCTTTCTTT
- TRBJ2-4 once TRBV5-4 CASSLDRVVKNIQYF TGTGCCAGCAGCTTGGACAGGGTAGTCAAAAACATTCAGTACTTC
TRBD2 TRBJ2-7 - TRBV28 CASSPLSSGSYEQYF TGTGCCAGCAGTCCCCTCTCTAGCGGGAGCTACGAGCAGTACTTC
TRBD2 TRBJ2-5 - TRBV11-3 CASSLGSGTSGKETQYF TGTGCCAGCAGCTTAGGGTCGGGGACTAGCGGCAAAGAGACCCAGTACTTC
TRBD2 TRBJ2-5 - TRBV30 CAWREASGGQETQYF TGTGCCTGGAGGGAGGCTAGCGGGGGGCAAGAGACCCAGTACTTC
TRBD1 TRBJ2-4 - TRBV30 CAWRGQGNIQYF TGTGCCTGGAGGGGACAGGGGAACATTCAGTACTTC
TRBD2 TRBJ2-1 - TRBV7-2 CASSETSGNYNEQFF TGTGCCAGCAGCGAGACTAGCGGGAACTACAATGAGCAGTTCTTC
- TRBJ1-3 - TRBV18 CASSPQQDSGNTIYF TGTGCCAGCTCACCTCAACAGGACTCTGGAAACACCATATATTTT
- TRBJ1-5 - TRBV28 CASSAGLHQPQHF TGTGCCAGCAGTGCAGGCTTGCATCAGCCCCAGCATTTT
TRBD1 TRBJ1-2 - TRBV28 CASSLTGGVYGYTF TGTGCCAGCAGTCTCACAGGGGGGGTATATGGCTACACCTTC
- TRBJ2-7 once TRBV9 CASSVEFGEQYF TGTGCCAGCAGCGTAGAATTCGGGGAGCAGTACTTC
- TRBJ1-2 - TRBV7-9 CASSLDSGALYGYTF TGTGCCAGCAGCTTAGATTCTGGGGCTCTCTATGGCTACACCTTC
TRBD1 TRBJ2-7 - TRBV7-9 CASSPDRGGGYF TGTGCCAGCAGCCCTGACAGGGGTGGAGGGTACTTC
TRBD2 TRBJ2-5 once TRBV4-1 CASSQDMAGGPQETQYF TGCGCCAGCAGCCAAGATATGGCGGGGGGGCCGCAAGAGACCCAGTACTTC
- TRBJ1-2 - TRBV30 CAWSRGVVHYGYTF TGTGCCTGGAGTAGGGGTGTAGTCCATTATGGCTACACCTTC
TRBD1 TRBJ1-1 - TRBV19 CASTGRGGQGEAFF TGTGCCAGTACAGGGAGGGGCGGACAGGGTGAAGCTTTCTTT
- TRBJ2-2 once TRBV18 CASSPRTRVQGAGELFF TGTGCCAGCTCACCGCGAACCCGAGTGCAAGGGGCCGGGGAGCTGTTTTTT
- TRBJ1-4 - TRBV27 CASRQWRENEKLFF TGTGCCAGCCGCCAGTGGAGGGAGAATGAAAAACTGTTTTTT
- TRBJ1-5 - TRBV9 CASSVGGGAGQPQHF TGTGCCAGCAGCGTAGGGGGGGGCGCTGGGCAGCCCCAGCATTTT
TRBD1 TRBJ1-2 - TRBV29-1 CSVTGREGYTF TGCAGCGTGACAGGGCGCGAAGGCTACACCTTC
- TRBJ1-5 - TRBV30 CAWSGGNSNQPQHF TGTGCCTGGAGTGGAGGGAATAGCAATCAGCCCCAGCATTTT
- TRBJ1-5 - TRBV6-1 CASSEAGGKNQPQHF TGTGCCAGCAGTGAAGCGGGCGGGAAGAATCAGCCCCAGCATTTT
- TRBJ1-6 once TRBV5-1 CASSGGTGNSPLHF TGCGCCAGCAGCGGGGGGACGGGTAATTCACCCCTCCACTTT
- TRBJ1-3 - TRBV19 CASSSQDISGNTIYF TGTGCCAGTAGTTCGCAGGACATCTCTGGAAACACCATATATTTT
TRBD2 TRBJ2-1 - TRBV10-3 CAISEPALAGVGNEQFF TGTGCCATCAGCGAACCGGCTCTAGCGGGGGTGGGCAATGAGCAGTTCTTC
- TRBJ2-1 once TRBV27 CASSLTLLANEQFF TGTGCCAGCAGTCTCACCCTACTAGCAAATGAGCAGTTCTTC
TRBD1 TRBJ1-1 - TRBV2 CASTYTLTGSGTEAFF TGTGCCAGCACCTACACCCTGACAGGGTCGGGCACTGAAGCTTTCTTT
- TRBJ2-3 - TRBV5-6 CASSLQGWGTDTQYF TGTGCCAGCAGCTTGCAGGGATGGGGCACAGATACGCAGTATTTT
- TRBJ1-4 - TRBV18 CASSDRANRETTF TGTGCCAGCTCGGATAGGGCAAACCGGGAGACTACTTTT
- TRBJ2-3 - TRBV28 CASSYYGPGGSTDTQYF TGTGCCAGCAGCTATTATGGGCCTGGGGGGAGCACAGATACGCAGTATTTT
TRBD1 TRBJ2-2 - TRBV28 CASSSSGQGTGELFF TGTGCCAGCAGTTCCTCGGGACAGGGGACCGGGGAGCTGTTTTTT
- TRBJ2-1 few TRBV2 CASSEDRGGNNEQFF TGTGCCAGCAGTGAAGATCGCGGTGGCAACAATGAGCAGTTCTTC
TRBD2 TRBJ2-5 - TRBV10-3 CAISESRLAGGETQYF TGTGCCATCAGTGAGTCAAGGCTAGCGGGAGGGGAGACCCAGTACTTC
TRBD2 TRBJ2-5 once TRBV2 CASSEVSGGGQYF TGTGCCAGCAGTGAAGTTAGCGGGGGAGGGCAGTACTTC
TRBD2 TRBJ2-1 - TRBV2 CASSASSGGADEQFF TGTGCCAGCAGTGCGTCTAGCGGGGGGGCCGATGAGCAGTTCTTC
- TRBJ1-1 - TRBV6-6 CASSYSSRGTEAFF TGTGCCAGCAGTTACTCGTCGCGGGGAACTGAAGCTTTCTTT
- TRBJ2-1 - TRBV19 CASRSLSASNEQFF TGTGCCAGTAGGTCCCTTAGCGCGTCGAATGAGCAGTTCTTC